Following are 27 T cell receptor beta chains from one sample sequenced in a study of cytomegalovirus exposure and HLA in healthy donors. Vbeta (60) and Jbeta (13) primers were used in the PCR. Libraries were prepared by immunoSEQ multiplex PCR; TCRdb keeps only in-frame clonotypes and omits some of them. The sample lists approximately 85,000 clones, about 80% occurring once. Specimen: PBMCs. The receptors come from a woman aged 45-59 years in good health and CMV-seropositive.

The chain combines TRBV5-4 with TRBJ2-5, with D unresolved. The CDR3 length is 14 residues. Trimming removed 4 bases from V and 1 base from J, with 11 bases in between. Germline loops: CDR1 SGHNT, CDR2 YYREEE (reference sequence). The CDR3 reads CASSPWSSQETQYF. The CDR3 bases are TGTGCCAGCAGCCCCTGGTCTAGCCAAGAGACCCAGTACTTC.

In DNA form, the CDR3 reads TGTGCCAGCAGCTTAAGGGGTATAGCGGGGGGTTCCGAGCAGTACTTC. Its protein product is CASSLRGIAGGSEQYF. This rearrangement joins TRBV7-6 to TRBJ2-7; 10 positions agree with TRBD2. This CDR3 is 16 amino acids long. Per germline, CDR1 SGHVS and CDR2 FNYEAQ. V lost 2 bases, J lost 6 bases, and 10 bases stayed unmatched.

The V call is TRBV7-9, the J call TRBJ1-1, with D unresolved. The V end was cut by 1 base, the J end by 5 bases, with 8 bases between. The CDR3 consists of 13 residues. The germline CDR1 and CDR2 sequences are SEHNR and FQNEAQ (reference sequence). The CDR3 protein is CASSLGGGTEAFF. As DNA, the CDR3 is TGTGCCAGCAGCTTAGGCGGTGGAACTGAAGCTTTCTTT.

In nucleotides, the CDR3 is TGTGCCAGCAGTTTAGCGGGGGGGCACGATACGCAGTATTTT. Residues: CASSLAGGHDTQYF. The chain couples TRBV6-4 to TRBJ2-3; 11 bases are shared with TRBD2. Trimming removed 5 bases from V and 6 bases from J; junction bases left unmatched: 4. The germline CDR1 and CDR2 sequences are MRHNA and SNTAGT. This CDR3 is built from 14 residues.

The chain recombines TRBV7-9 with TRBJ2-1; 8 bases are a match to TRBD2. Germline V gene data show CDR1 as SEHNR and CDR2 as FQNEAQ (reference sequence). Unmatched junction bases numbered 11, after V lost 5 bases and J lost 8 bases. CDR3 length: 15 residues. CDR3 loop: CASSAGLDFFDEQFF. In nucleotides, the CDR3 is TGTGCCAGCAGCGCGGGACTAGATTTTTTCGATGAGCAGTTCTTC.

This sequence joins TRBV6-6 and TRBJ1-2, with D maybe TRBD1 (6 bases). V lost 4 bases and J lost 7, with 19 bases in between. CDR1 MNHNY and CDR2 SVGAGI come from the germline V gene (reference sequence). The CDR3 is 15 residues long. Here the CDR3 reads CASSLVVGGASGYTF. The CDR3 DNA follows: TGTGCCAGCAGTTTGGTCGTGGGGGGGGCGAGTGGCTACACCTTC.

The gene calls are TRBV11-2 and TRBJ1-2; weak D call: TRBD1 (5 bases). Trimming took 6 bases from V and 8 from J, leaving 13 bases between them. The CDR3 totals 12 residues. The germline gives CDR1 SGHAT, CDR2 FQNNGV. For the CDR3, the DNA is TGTGCCAGCAGTATAGCAGGGAAGGGCTACACCTTC. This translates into CASSIAGKGYTF.

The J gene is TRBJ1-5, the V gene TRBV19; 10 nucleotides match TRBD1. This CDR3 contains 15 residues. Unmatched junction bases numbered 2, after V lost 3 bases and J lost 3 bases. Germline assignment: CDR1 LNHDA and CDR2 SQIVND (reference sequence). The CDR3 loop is CASSIGTGANQPQHF. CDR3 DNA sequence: TGTGCCAGTAGTATCGGGACAGGGGCCAATCAGCCCCAGCATTTT.

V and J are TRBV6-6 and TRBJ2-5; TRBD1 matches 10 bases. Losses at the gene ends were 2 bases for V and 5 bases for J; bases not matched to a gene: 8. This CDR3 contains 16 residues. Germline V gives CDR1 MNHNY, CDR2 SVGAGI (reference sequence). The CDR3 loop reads CASSYLGGTGDETQYF. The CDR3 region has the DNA TGTGCCAGCAGTTACCTAGGGGGGACAGGGGACGAGACCCAGTACTTC.

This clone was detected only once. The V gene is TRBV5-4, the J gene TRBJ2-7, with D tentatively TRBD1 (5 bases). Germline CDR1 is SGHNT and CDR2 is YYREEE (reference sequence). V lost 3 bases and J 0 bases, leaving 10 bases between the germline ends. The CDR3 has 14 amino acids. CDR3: CASSSGQSSYEQYV. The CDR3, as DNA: TGTGCCAGCAGCTCAGGACAAAGCTCCTACGAGCAGTACGTC.

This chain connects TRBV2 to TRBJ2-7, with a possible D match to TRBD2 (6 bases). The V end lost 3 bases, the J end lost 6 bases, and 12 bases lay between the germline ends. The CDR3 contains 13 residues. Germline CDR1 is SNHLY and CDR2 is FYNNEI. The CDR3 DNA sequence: TGTGCCAGCAGTGATTCAGCGGGTAGCGAGCAGTACTTC. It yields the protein CASSDSAGSEQYF.

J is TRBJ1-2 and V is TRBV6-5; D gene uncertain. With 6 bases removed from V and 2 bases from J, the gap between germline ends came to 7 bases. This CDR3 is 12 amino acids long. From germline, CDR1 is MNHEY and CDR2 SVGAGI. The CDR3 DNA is TGTGCCAGCAGGGGCGTCAACTATGGCTACACCTTC. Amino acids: CASRGVNYGYTF.

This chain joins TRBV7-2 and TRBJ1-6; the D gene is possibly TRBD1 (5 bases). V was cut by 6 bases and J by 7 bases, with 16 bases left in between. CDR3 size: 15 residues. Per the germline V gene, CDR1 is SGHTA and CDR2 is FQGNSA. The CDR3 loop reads CASSPVRGVNSPLHF. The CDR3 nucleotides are TGTGCCAGCAGTCCCGTGCGGGGGGTCAATTCACCCCTCCACTTT.

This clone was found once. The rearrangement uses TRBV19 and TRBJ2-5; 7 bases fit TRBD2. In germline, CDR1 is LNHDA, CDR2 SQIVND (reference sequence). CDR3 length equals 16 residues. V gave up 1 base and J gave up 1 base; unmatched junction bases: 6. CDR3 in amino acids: CASSIVFGGGQETQYF. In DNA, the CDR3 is TGTGCCAGTAGTATAGTTTTTGGGGGGGGCCAAGAGACCCAGTACTTC.

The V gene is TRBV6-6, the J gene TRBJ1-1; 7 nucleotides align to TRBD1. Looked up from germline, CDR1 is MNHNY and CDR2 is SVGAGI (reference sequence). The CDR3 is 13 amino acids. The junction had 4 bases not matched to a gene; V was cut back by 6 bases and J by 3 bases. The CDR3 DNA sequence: TGTGCCAGCAGGGAAACAGGGGACACTGAAGCTTTCTTT. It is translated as CASRETGDTEAFF.

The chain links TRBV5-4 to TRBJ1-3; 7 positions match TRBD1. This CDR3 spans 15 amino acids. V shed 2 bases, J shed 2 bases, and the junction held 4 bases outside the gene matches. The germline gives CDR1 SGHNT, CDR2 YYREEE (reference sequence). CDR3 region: CASSLPGQAGNTIYF. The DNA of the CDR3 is TGTGCCAGCAGCTTACCCGGACAGGCTGGAAACACCATATATTTT.

The CDR3 protein is CASSPRYRDRPSSYNEQFF. CDR3 bases: TGTGCCAGCTCACCACGGTACAGAGATCGCCCCAGTTCCTACAATGAGCAGTTCTTC. The rearrangement uses TRBV18 and TRBJ2-1, with no clear D. The CDR3 is 19 residues long. Deletions cut 1 base from V and 1 base from J, with 20 bases between. Germline CDR1 KGHSH, CDR2 LQKENI.

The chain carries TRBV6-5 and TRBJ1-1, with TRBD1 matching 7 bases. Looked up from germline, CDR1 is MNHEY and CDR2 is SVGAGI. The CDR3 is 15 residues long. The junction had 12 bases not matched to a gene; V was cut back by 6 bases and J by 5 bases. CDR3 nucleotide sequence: TGTGCCAGCAGATATACCGGGACAGCCAGAACTGAAGCTTTCTTT. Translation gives CASRYTGTARTEAFF.

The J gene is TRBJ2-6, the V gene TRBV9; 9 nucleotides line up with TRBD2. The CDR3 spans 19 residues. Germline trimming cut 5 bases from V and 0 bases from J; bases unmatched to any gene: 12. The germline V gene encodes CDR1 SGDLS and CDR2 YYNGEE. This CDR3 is CASRSPKAGGISGANVLTF. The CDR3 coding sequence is TGTGCCAGCAGGTCCCCGAAGGCGGGGGGGATCTCTGGGGCCAACGTCCTGACTTTC.

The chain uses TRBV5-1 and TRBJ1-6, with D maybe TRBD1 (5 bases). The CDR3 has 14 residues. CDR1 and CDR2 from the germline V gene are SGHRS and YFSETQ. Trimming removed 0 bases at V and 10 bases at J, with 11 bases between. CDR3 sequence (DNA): TGCGCCAGCAGCTTGGAGGGGCGGCCCTCACCCCTCCACTTT. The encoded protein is CASSLEGRPSPLHF. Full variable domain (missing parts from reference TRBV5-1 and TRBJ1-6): KAGVTQTPRYLIKTRGQQVTLSCSPISGHRSVSWYQQTPGQGLQFLFEYFSETQRNKGNFPGRFSGRQFSNSRSEMNVSTLELGDSALYLCASSLEGRPSPLHFGNGTRLTVT.

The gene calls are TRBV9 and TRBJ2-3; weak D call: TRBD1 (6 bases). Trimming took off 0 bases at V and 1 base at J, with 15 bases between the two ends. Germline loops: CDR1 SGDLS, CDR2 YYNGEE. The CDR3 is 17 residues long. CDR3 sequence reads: CASSVEGVRVGTDTQYF. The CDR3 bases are TGTGCCAGCAGCGTAGAGGGGGTCAGGGTAGGCACAGATACGCAGTATTTT.

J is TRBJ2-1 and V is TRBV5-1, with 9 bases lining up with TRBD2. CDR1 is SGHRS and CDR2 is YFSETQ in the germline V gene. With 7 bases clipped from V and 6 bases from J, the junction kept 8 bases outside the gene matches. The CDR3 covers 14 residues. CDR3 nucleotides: TGCGCCAGCTCTGGCGGGGGGGCTAGCAATGAGCAGTTCTTC. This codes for CASSGGGASNEQFF.

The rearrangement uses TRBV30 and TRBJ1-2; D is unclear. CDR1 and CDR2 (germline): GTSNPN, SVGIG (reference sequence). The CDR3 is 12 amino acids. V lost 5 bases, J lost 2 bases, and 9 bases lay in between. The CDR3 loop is CAWGGSNYGYTF. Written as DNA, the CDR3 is TGTGCCTGGGGTGGGAGCAACTATGGCTACACCTTC.

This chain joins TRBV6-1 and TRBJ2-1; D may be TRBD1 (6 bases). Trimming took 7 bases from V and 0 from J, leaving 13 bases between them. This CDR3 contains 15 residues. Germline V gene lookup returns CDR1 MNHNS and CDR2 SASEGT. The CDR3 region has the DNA TGTGCCAGCATACCAGGGGTTGGCTCCTACAATGAGCAGTTCTTC. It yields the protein CASIPGVGSYNEQFF.

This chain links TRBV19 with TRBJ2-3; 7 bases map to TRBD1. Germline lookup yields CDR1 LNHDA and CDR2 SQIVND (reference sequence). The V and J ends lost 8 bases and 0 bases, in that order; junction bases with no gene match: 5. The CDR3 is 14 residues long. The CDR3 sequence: CASRDRLSTDTQYF. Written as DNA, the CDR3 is TGTGCCAGTCGGGACAGACTAAGCACAGATACGCAGTATTTT.

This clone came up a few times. The CDR3 DNA reads as TGTGCCAGCAGTTACGAACAGGGGGCGGGAGGCTACACCTTC. It codes for CASSYEQGAGGYTF. V usage is TRBV27 and J usage is TRBJ1-2; 9 bases are a match to TRBD1. Looked up from germline, CDR1 is MNHEY and CDR2 is SMNVEV (reference sequence). The CDR3 is made up of 14 amino acids. With V trimmed by 4 bases and J by 8 bases, 8 bases remained unmatched.

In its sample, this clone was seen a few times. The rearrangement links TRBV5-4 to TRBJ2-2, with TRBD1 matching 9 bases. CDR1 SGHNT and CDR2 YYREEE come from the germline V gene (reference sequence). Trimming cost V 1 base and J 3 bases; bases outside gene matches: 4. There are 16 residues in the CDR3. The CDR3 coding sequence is TGTGCCAGCAGCTTGAAAGGACAGGGGTACACCGGGGAGCTGTTTTTT. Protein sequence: CASSLKGQGYTGELFF.